This entry is about one T cell receptor beta chain. This entry comes from a study of control samples from healthy donors and cancer patients. Generated by immunoSEQ multiplex PCR, the TCRdb table keeps only in-frame clones and is missing some. Of over 100,000 clones in the sample, over 75% were seen once. V was shortened by 10 bases and J by 1 base, with 17 bases between the two germline ends. Germline CDR1 MNHEY, CDR2 SVGAGI. The CDR3 is 15 residues long. The V call is TRBV6-5, the J call TRBJ1-5, with no clear D. Source material: blood. The sequence came from a man in his forties or fifties in good health. CDR3 residues: CATIIDTASNQPQHF. The CDR3 DNA is TGTGCCACAATTATCGACACAGCAAGCAATCAGCCCCAGCATTTT.